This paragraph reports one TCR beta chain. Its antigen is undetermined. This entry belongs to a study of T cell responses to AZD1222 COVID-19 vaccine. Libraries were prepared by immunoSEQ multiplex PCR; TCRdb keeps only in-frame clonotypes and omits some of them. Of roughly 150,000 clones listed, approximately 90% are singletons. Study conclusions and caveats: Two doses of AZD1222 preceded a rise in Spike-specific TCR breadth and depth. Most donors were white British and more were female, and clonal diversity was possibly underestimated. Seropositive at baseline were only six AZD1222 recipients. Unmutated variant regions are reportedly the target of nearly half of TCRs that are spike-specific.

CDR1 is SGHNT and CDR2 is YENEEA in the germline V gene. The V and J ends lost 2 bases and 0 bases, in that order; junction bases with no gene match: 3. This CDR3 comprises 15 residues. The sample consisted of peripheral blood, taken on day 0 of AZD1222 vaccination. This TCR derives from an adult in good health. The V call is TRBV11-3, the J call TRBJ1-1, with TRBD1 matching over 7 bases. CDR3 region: CASSLLGTVNTEAFF. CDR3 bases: TGTGCCAGCAGCTTATTGGGGACAGTGAACACTGAAGCTTTCTTT.